Presented here are 20 T cell receptor beta chains from one specimen sequenced in a study of blood T cell repertoires in COVID-19. TCRdb's table, derived via immunoSEQ multiplex PCR, lists solely in-frame clones and lacks some. The table lists under 200,000 clones, about nine tenths of them singletons. Sequencing was carried out using peripheral blood. The receptors were sampled from a man over 45 with acute or convalescent COVID-19.

The genes are TRBV11-2 and TRBJ2-7; TRBD2 aligns across 12 bases. Germline V gene data show CDR1 as SGHAT and CDR2 as FQNNGV. The trim removed 5 bases at V and 2 bases at J, leaving 4 bases unmatched. The CDR3 totals 15 residues. The CDR3, as DNA: TGTGCCAGCAGCATACTAGCGGGAGGAGCCTACGAGCAGTACTTC. Translated, it gives CASSILAGGAYEQYF.

This chain joins TRBV10-3 and TRBJ1-1; D uncertain. V was trimmed by 4 bases and J by 8 bases, leaving 8 bases between them. There are 11 residues in the CDR3. CDR1 is ENHRY and CDR2 is SYGVKD in the germline V gene. The CDR3 region has the DNA TGTGCCATCAGTGGAGGGCTAGAAGCTTTCTTT. Translating it yields CAISGGLEAFF.

The gene calls are TRBV11-2 and TRBJ1-6, with unresolved D. The V gene's germline CDR1 is SGHAT and CDR2 FQNNGV. The CDR3 consists of 12 residues. With 3 bases removed from V and 7 bases from J, the gap between germline ends came to 4 bases. CDR3 residues: CASSFVNSPLHF. The CDR3 region has the DNA TGTGCCAGCAGCTTCGTCAATTCACCCCTCCACTTT.

The chain recombines TRBV5-1 with TRBJ2-1; tentatively, D is TRBD1 (6 bases). This CDR3 spans 13 amino acids. Trimming removed 3 bases from V and 4 bases from J, with 8 bases in between. CDR1 and CDR2 (germline): SGHRS, YFSETQ. The CDR3 protein is CASSSGQYNEQFF. Written as DNA, the CDR3 is TGCGCCAGCAGCTCAGGACAGTACAATGAGCAGTTCTTC.

The gene calls are TRBV19 and TRBJ2-7; 7 bases map to TRBD2. The CDR3 has 15 amino acids. Germline V gives CDR1 LNHDA, CDR2 SQIVND (reference sequence). V dropped 6 bases and J dropped 4; count of bases not matched to a gene: 12. CDR3: CASSLAGAGLYEQYF. In DNA form, the CDR3 reads TGTGCCAGTAGCCTGGCGGGAGCCGGGCTATACGAGCAGTACTTC.

The chain couples TRBV28 to TRBJ1-1; D might be TRBD1 (6 bases). From germline, CDR1 is MDHEN and CDR2 SYDVKM. V was clipped by 4 bases and J by 0 bases, with 15 bases between them. CDR3 length: 16 amino acids. CDR3 sequence: CASSSPGEGVNTEAFF. In DNA, the CDR3 is TGTGCCAGCAGTTCCCCCGGGGAGGGGGTGAACACTGAAGCTTTCTTT. Based on the CDR3 plus reference TRBV28 and TRBJ1-1, the full variable domain is DVKVTQSSRYLVKRTGEKVFLECVQDMDHENMFWYRQDPGLGLRLIYFSYDVKMKEKGDIPEGYSVSREKKERFSLILESASTNQTSMYLCASSSPGEGVNTEAFFGQGTRLTVV.

This chain uses TRBV7-9 with TRBJ2-5; 7 positions match TRBD1. In germline, CDR1 is SEHNR, CDR2 FQNEAQ (reference sequence). This CDR3 region has 14 residues. The V gene end was trimmed by 6 bases and the J gene end by 7 bases; junction bases not matched to a gene: 11. The CDR3 region is CASSSRGTPRTQYF. Written as DNA, the CDR3 is TGTGCCAGCAGTTCCAGGGGGACCCCTAGGACCCAGTACTTC. The variable domain in full, completed from reference TRBV7-9 and TRBJ2-5, reads DTGVSQNPRHKITKRGQNVTFRCDPISEHNRLYWYRQTLGQGPEFLTYFQNEAQLEKSRLLSDRFSAERPKGSFSTLEIQRTEQGDSAMYLCASSSRGTPRTQYFGPGTRLLVL.

This rearrangement joins TRBV27 to TRBJ1-6, with D possibly TRBD1 on 6 matching bases. V lost 5 bases to trimming and J lost 6 bases, with 20 bases between them. Germline CDR1 MNHEY, CDR2 SMNVEV (reference sequence). The CDR3 totals 17 residues. The CDR3 here is CASSPLKGGMANSPLHF. The CDR3 nucleotides read TGTGCCAGCAGTCCTCTCAAAGGGGGAATGGCTAATTCACCCCTCCACTTT.

The V call is TRBV18, the J call TRBJ1-4, with D maybe TRBD1 (5 bases). Looked up from germline, CDR1 is KGHSH and CDR2 is LQKENI. The CDR3 loop spans 13 amino acids. V was shortened by 4 bases and J by 5 bases, with 8 bases between the two germline ends. The CDR3 reads CASSRKGNEKLFF. CDR3 nucleotides: TGTGCCAGCTCACGTAAGGGGAATGAAAAACTGTTTTTT. Variable domain in full (rest from reference TRBV18 and TRBJ1-4): NAGVMQNPRHLVRRRGQEARLRCSPMKGHSHVYWYRQLPEEGLKFMVYLQKENIIDESGMPKERFSAEFPKEGPSILRIQQVVRGDSAAYFCASSRKGNEKLFFGSGTQLSVL.

The V call is TRBV10-1, the J call TRBJ2-3, with 11 bases identical to TRBD2. From germline, CDR1 is WNHNN and CDR2 SYGVQD (reference sequence). V shed 1 base and J 5 bases; nucleotides not matched to a gene: 2. The CDR3 length is 15 residues. The CDR3 DNA reads as TGCGCCAGCAGTGAGTTAGCGGGAGGGGTAGATACGCAGTATTTT. It codes for CASSELAGGVDTQYF.

This sequence joins TRBV19 and TRBJ2-3; TRBD1 matches 7 bases. This CDR3 comprises 19 residues. CDR1 is LNHDA, CDR2 SQIVND, per germline (reference sequence). The V segment lost 2 bases and the J segment 5 bases; nucleotides outside the gene matches: 19. The CDR3 nucleotides are TGTGCCAGTAGTATAAGGGGTGGCAGACAGGGTCCATTCGGAGATACGCAGTATTTT. This encodes CASSIRGGRQGPFGDTQYF.

This clone was counted a single time. The chain uses TRBV11-3 and TRBJ2-7; tentative D call: TRBD2 (6 bases). Trimming stripped 11 bases from V and 4 bases from J, with 18 bases between. The CDR3 is made up of 13 amino acids. CDR1 is SGHNT and CDR2 is YENEEA in the germline V gene. CDR3 loop: CAGLGGMKYEQYF. The CDR3, as DNA: TGTGCCGGTCTGGGGGGTATGAAATACGAGCAGTACTTC.

The chain recombines TRBV7-3 with TRBJ1-1; the D gene is possibly TRBD1 (5 bases). This CDR3 contains 15 residues. Trimming took 5 bases from V and 5 from J, leaving 18 bases between them. Germline CDR1 reads SGHTA; CDR2 reads FQGTGA. This chain's CDR3 is CASSPKDIHWTEAFF. For the CDR3, the DNA is TGTGCCAGCAGCCCGAAGGACATCCATTGGACTGAAGCTTTCTTT.

The rearrangement joins TRBV7-2 to TRBJ2-3; weak D call: TRBD2 (5 bases). With 4 bases removed from V and 6 bases from J, the gap between germline ends came to 20 bases. CDR1 is SGHTA and CDR2 is FQGNSA in the germline V gene. The CDR3 has 16 residues. This CDR3 is CASSYEGGPPRDTQYF. The CDR3 DNA reads as TGTGCCAGCAGCTATGAGGGCGGGCCTCCGAGGGATACGCAGTATTTT.

The rearrangement links TRBV6-2 or TRBV6-3 to TRBJ2-2, with 9 bases matching TRBD2. CDR1 MNHEY and CDR2 SVGEGT come from the germline V gene. Germline trimming cut 6 bases from V and 3 bases from J; bases unmatched to any gene: 14. The CDR3 covers 18 residues. In DNA, the CDR3 is TGTGCCAGCAGCCCATTAAGCGGGAGGAGGATAGACACCGGGGAGCTGTTTTTT. It encodes CASSPLSGRRIDTGELFF.

The rearrangement links TRBV29-1 to TRBJ1-1; D gene ambiguous. V lost 5 bases to trimming and J lost 2 bases, with 9 bases between them. The length of the CDR3 is 12 residues. Germline-derived CDR1 and CDR2 are SQVTM and ANQGSEA. The CDR3: CSVSSGNTEAFF. As DNA, the CDR3 is TGCAGCGTTAGTTCGGGAAACACTGAAGCTTTCTTT.

The genes are TRBV7-2 and TRBJ2-1, with unresolved D. Trimming pared 3 bases from V and 4 bases from J, leaving 10 bases between. CDR1 is SGHTA, CDR2 FQGNSA, per germline. This CDR3 contains 14 residues. As DNA, the CDR3 is TGTGCCAGCAGCTTTGGCCAGACTTACAATGAGCAGTTCTTC. Translation: CASSFGQTYNEQFF.

The chain employs TRBV13 and TRBJ1-4, with unresolved D. The CDR3 contains 15 residues. Germline CDR1 reads PRHDT; CDR2 reads FYEKMQ (reference sequence). V lost 5 bases and J lost 0, with 10 bases in between. CDR3 sequence reads: CASSERRTTNEKLFF. DNA for the CDR3: TGTGCCAGCAGCGAAAGGAGGACAACTAATGAAAAACTGTTTTTT.

The rearrangement links TRBV30 to TRBJ2-6; no firm D call. V was cut by 5 bases and J by 0 bases, with 5 bases left in between. The CDR3 totals 13 residues. Germline V CDR1 and CDR2: GTSNPN, SVGIG (reference sequence). CDR3 sequence: CAWSNSGANVLTF. DNA of the CDR3: TGTGCCTGGTCTAACTCTGGGGCCAACGTCCTGACTTTC.

The chain joins TRBV28 to TRBJ1-4; the match to TRBD1 covers 10 bases. Germline lookup yields CDR1 MDHEN and CDR2 SYDVKM. This CDR3 has 16 residues. Trimming at V came to 6 bases and at J to 5 bases, leaving 9 bases not matched to a gene. The CDR3 loop reads CASRPRGGQGNEKLFF. The CDR3 region has the DNA TGTGCCAGCAGACCCCGAGGGGGACAGGGGAATGAAAAACTGTTTTTT. The full variable domain, completed using reference TRBV28 and TRBJ1-4, is DVKVTQSSRYLVKRTGEKVFLECVQDMDHENMFWYRQDPGLGLRLIYFSYDVKMKEKGDIPEGYSVSREKKERFSLILESASTNQTSMYLCASRPRGGQGNEKLFFGSGTQLSVL.